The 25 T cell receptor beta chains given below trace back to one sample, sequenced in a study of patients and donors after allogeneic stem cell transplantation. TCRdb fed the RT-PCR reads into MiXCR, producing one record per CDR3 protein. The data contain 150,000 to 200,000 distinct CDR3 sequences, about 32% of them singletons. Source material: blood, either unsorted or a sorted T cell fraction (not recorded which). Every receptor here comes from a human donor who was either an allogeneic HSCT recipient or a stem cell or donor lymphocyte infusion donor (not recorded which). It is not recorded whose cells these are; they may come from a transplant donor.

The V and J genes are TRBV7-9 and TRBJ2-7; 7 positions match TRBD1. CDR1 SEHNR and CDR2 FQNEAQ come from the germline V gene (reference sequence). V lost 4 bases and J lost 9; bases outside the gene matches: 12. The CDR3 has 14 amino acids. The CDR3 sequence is CASSSQQGSTRQYF. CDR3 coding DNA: TGTGCCAGCAGCTCCCAACAGGGGTCGACCCGGCAGTACTTC.

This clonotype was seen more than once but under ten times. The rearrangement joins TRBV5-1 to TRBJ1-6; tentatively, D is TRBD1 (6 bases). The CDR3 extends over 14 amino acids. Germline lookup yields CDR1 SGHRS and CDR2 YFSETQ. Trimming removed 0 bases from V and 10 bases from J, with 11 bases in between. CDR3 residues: CASSLEAGVSPLHF. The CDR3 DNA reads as TGCGCCAGCAGCTTGGAGGCAGGGGTATCACCCCTCCACTTT.

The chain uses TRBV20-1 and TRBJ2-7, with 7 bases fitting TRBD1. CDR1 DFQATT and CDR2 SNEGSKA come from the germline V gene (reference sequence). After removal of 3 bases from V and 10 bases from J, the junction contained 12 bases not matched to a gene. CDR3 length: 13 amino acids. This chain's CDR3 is CSARRTGSGEQYF. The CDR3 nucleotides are TGCAGTGCTAGGAGGACAGGTAGTGGGGAACAGTACTTC.

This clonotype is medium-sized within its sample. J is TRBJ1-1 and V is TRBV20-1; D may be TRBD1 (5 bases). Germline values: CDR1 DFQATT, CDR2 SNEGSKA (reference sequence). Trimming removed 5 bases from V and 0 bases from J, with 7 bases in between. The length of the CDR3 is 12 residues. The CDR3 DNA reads TGCAGTGCTCCAGGGTTGAACACTGAAGCTTTCTTT. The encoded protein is CSAPGLNTEAFF.

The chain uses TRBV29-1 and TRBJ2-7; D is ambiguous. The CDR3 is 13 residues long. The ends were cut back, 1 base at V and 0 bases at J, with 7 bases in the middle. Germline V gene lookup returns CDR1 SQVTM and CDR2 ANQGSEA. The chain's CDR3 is CSVEVDTSYEQYF. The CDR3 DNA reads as TGCAGCGTTGAAGTCGACACCTCCTACGAGCAGTACTTC.

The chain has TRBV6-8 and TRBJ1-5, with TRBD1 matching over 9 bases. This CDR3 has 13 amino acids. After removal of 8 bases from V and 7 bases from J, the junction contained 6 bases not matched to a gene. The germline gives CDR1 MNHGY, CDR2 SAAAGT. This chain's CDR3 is CASLGDRDQPQHF. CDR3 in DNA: TGTGCCAGCCTTGGGGACAGGGACCAGCCCCAGCATTTT.

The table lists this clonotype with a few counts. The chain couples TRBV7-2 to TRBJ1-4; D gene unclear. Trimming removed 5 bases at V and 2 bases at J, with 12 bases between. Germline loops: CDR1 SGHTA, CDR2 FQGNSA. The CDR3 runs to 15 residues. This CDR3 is CASSAQRSTNEKLFF. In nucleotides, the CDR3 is TGTGCCAGCAGCGCCCAAAGGAGCACTAATGAAAAACTGTTTTTT.

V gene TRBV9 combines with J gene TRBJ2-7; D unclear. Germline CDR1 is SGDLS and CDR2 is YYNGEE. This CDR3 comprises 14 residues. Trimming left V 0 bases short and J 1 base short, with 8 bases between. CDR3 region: CASSVGPYSYEQYF. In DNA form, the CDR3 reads TGTGCCAGCAGCGTAGGCCCCTATTCCTACGAGCAGTACTTC.

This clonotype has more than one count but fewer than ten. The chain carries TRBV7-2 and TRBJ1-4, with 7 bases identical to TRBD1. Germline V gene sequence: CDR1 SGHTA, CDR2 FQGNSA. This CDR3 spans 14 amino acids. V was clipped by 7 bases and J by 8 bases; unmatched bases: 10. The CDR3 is CASKSGTVKEKLFF. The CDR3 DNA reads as TGTGCCAGCAAGTCCGGGACAGTCAAAGAAAAACTGTTTTTT.

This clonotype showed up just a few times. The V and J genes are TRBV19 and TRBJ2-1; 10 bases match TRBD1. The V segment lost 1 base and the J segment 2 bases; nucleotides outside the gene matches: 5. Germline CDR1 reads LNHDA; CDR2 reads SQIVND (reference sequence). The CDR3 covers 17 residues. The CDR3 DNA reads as TGTGCCAGTAGTATAGTCGCCGGGACAGGGGCCTACAATGAGCAGTTCTTC. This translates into CASSIVAGTGAYNEQFF. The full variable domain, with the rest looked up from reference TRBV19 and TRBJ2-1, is DGGITQSPKYLFRKEGQNVTLSCEQNLNHDAMYWYRQDPGQGLRLIYYSQIVNDFQKGDIAEGYSVSREKKESFPLTVTSAQKNPTAFYLCASSIVAGTGAYNEQFFGPGTRLTVL.

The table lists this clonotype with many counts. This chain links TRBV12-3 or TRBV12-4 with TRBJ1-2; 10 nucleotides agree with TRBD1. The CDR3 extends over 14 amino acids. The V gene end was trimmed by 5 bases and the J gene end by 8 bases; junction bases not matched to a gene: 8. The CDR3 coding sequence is TGTGCCAGCAGTCCCGGACAGGGGGTAGGAGGCTACACCTTC. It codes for CASSPGQGVGGYTF.

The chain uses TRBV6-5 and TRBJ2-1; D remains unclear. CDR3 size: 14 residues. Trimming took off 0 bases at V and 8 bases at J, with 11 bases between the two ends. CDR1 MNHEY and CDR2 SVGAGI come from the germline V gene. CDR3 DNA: TGTGCCAGCAGTTACTCAGGATGGTCGCATGAGCAGTTCTTC. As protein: CASSYSGWSHEQFF.

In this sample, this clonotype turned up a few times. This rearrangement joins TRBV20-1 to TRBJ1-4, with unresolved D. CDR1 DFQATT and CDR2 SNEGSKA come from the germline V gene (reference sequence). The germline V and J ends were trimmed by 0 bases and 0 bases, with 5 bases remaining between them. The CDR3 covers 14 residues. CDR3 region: CSARDRATNEKLFF. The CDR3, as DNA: TGCAGTGCTAGAGATCGTGCAACTAATGAAAAACTGTTTTTT.

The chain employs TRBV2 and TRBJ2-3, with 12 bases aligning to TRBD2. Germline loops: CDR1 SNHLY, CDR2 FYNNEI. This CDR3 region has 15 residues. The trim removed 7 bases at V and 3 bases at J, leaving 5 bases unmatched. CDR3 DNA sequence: TGTGCCAGCACTCAACTAGCGGGGGGTACAGATACGCAGTATTTT. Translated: CASTQLAGGTDTQYF.

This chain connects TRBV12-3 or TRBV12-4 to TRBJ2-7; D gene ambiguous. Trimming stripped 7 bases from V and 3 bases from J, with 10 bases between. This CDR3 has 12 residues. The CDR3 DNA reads TGTGCCAGCACGGACCTGTTCTACGAGCAGTACTTC. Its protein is CASTDLFYEQYF.

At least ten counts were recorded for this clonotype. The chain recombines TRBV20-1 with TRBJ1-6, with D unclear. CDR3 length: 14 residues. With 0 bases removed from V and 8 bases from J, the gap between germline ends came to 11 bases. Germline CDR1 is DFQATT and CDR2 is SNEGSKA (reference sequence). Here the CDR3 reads CSARDASLYSPLHF. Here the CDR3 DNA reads TGCAGTGCTAGAGATGCGTCGCTCTATTCACCCCTCCACTTT.

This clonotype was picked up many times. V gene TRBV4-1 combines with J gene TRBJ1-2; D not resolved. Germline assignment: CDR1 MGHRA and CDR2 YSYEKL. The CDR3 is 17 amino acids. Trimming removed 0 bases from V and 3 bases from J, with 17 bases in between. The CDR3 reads CASSQERKRHQYYGYTF. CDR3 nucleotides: TGCGCCAGCAGCCAAGAAAGGAAACGACACCAATACTATGGCTACACCTTC.

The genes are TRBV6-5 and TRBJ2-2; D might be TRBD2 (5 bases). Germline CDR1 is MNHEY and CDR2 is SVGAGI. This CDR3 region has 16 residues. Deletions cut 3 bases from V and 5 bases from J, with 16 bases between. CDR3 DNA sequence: TGTGCCAGCAGTTATACAGACCCCGGGGTGACCGGGGAGCTGTTTTTT. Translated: CASSYTDPGVTGELFF.

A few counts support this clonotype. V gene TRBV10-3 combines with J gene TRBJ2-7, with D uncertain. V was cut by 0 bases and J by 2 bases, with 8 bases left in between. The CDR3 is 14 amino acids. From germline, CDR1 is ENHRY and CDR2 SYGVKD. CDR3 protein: CAISESKGTYEQYF. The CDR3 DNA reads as TGTGCCATCAGTGAGTCAAAGGGAACCTACGAGCAGTACTTC.

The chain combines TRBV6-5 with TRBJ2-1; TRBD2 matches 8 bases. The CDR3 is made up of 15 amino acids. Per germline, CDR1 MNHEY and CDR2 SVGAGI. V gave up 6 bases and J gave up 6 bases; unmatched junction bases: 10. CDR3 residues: CASSPTLGLVNEQFF. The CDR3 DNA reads TGTGCCAGCAGCCCCACCCTGGGACTAGTCAATGAGCAGTTCTTC.

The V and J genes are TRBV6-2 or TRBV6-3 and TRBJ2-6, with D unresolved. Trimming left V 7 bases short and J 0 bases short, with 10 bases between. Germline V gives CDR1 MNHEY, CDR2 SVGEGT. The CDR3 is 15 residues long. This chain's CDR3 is CASNSWVSGANVLTF. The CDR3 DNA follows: TGTGCCAGCAATTCATGGGTCTCTGGGGCCAACGTCCTGACTTTC.

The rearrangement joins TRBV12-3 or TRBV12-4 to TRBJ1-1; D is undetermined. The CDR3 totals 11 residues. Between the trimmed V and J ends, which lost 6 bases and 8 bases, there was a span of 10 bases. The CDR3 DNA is TGTGCCAGCAGGGCAGGAGGGGAAGCTTTCTTT. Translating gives CASRAGGEAFF.

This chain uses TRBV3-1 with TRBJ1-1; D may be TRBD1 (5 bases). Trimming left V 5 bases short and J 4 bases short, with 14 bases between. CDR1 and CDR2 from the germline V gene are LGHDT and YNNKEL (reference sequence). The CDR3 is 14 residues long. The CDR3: CASSFGTEPTEAFF. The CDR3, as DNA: TGTGCCAGCAGCTTCGGGACCGAGCCCACTGAAGCTTTCTTT.

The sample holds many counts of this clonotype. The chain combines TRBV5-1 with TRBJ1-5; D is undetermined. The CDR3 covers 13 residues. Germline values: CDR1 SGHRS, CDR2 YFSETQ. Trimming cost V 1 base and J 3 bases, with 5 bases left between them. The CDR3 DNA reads TGCGCCAGCAGCTTGTCGGTCAATCAGCCCCAGCATTTT. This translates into CASSLSVNQPQHF.

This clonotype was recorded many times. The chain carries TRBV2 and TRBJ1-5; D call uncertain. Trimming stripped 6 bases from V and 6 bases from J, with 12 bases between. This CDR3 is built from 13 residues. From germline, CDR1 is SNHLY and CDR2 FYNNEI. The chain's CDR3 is CASRETAGQPQHF. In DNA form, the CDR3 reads TGTGCCAGCAGAGAAACAGCAGGTCAGCCCCAGCATTTT.